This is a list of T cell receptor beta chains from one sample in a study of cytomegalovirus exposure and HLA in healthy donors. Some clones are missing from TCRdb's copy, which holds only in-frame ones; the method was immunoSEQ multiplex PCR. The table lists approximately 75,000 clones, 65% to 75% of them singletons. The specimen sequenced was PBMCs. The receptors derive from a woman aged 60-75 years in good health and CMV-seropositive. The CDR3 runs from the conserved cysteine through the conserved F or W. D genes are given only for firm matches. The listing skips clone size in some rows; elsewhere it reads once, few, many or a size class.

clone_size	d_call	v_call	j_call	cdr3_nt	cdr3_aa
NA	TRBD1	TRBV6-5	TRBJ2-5	TGTGCCAGCAGTTTAACCGGGACAGGGGTAATTGAGACCCAGTACTTC	CASSLTGTGVIETQYF
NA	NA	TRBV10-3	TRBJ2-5	TGTGCCATCAGTGATAGAGGAGAGACCCAGTACTTC	CAISDRGETQYF
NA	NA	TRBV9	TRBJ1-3	TGTGCCAGCAGCCCAGGGCACGGCTCTGGAAACACCATATATTTT	CASSPGHGSGNTIYF
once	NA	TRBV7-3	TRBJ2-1	TGTGCCAGCAGCTTTGCGGGGAGCTCCTACAATGAGCAGTTCTTC	CASSFAGSSYNEQFF
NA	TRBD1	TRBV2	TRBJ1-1	TGTGCCACCTCGGGACAGGGGGCGAACACTGAAGCTTTCTTT	CATSGQGANTEAFF
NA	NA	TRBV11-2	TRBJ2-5	TGTGCCAGCAGCTTTGGAACAGGGGAGACCCAGTACTTC	CASSFGTGETQYF
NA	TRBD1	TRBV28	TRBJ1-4	TGTGCCACAAAAGAGGGGACAGGGGTAGAAAAACTGTTTTTT	CATKEGTGVEKLFF
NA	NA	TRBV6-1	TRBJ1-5	TGTGCCAGCAGGCCCGGGACTAATCAGCCCCAGCATTTT	CASRPGTNQPQHF
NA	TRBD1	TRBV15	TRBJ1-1	TGTGCCACCAGCCCCGGGACAGGGACCCCAAACACTGAAGCTTTCTTT	CATSPGTGTPNTEAFF
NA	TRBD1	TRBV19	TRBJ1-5	TGTGCCAGTAGGGAACTCCCGGGACAGGGAAAACAGCCCCAGCATTTT	CASRELPGQGKQPQHF
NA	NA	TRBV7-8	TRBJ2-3	TGTGCCAGCAGAATTCGGGATTCGGGCACAGATACGCAGTATTTT	CASRIRDSGTDTQYF
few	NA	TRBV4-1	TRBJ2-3	TGCGCCAGCAGCTTCTTATCCAGCGAGTACACAGATACGCAGTATTTT	CASSFLSSEYTDTQYF
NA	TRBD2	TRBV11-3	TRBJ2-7	TGTGCCAGCAGCTTTAGGACTAGCGGCGAGCAGTACTTC	CASSFRTSGEQYF
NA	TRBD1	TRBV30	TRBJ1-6	TGTGCCTGGAGTACAGGGGTGAATTCACCCCTCCACTTT	CAWSTGVNSPLHF
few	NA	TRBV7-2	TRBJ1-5	TGTGCCAGCACCCTGTTCGGCCGGGAGAGCAATCAGCCCCAGCATTTT	CASTLFGRESNQPQHF
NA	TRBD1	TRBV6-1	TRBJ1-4	TGTGCCAGCAGTGAGACAGGGATACGCGAAAAACTGTTTTTT	CASSETGIREKLFF
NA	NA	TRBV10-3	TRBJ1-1	TGTGCCATCAGTGAGTCGACTCGGCGGGACGAAGCTTTCTTT	CAISESTRRDEAFF
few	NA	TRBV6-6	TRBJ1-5	TGTGCCACCCACCCGATACGGACTAGGCAGCCCCAGCATTTT	CATHPIRTRQPQHF
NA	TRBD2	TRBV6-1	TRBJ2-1	TGTGCCAGCAGTGAAATGGCGGGAGCCTATGAGCAGTTCTTC	CASSEMAGAYEQFF
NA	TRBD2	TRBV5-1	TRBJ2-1	TGCGCCAGCAGCTCGGCAGCGCGGGGGGGGGATGAGCAGTTCTTC	CASSSAARGGDEQFF
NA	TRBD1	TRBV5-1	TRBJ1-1	TGCGCCAGCAGCTCTAATGCCGGGACAGGTCTTGTGTCTGAAGCTTTCTTT	CASSSNAGTGLVSEAFF
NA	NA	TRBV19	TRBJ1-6	TGTGCCAGTAGGATGGAGAGCTCCTATAATTCACCCCTCCACTTT	CASRMESSYNSPLHF
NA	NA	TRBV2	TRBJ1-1	TGTGCCAGCAGGGCAGGGTTTAACACTGAAGCTTTCTTT	CASRAGFNTEAFF
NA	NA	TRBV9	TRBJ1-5	TGTGCCAGCAGCGCAGGGGTTAGCAATCAGCCCCAGCATTTT	CASSAGVSNQPQHF
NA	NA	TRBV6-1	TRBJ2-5	TGTGCCAGCAGTGAAATCAGATCGAGCTCGGGGACCCAGTACTTC	CASSEIRSSSGTQYF
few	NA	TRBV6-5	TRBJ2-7	TGTGCCAGCAGCTACACCGGGACAATCTACGAGCAGTACTTC	CASSYTGTIYEQYF
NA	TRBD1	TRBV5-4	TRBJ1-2	TGTGCCAGCAGACAATCGTTTCGGACAGGGCTTGGCTACACCTTC	CASRQSFRTGLGYTF
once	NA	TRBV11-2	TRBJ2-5	TGTGCCAGCGCCAATCCTAGTCCCTATCGTGTGCCCCAGTACTTC	CASANPSPYRVPQYF
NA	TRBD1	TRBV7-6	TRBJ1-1	TGTGCCAGCAGCTTAGACCAGGGGGCGGGCACTGAAGCTTTCTTT	CASSLDQGAGTEAFF